This T cell receptor (beta chain) is from a study of kidney transplant recipient with SARS-CoV-2 infection. The germline gives CDR1 SEHNR, CDR2 FQNEAQ (reference sequence). The CDR3 extends over 15 amino acids. Trimming took 5 bases from V and 4 from J, leaving 17 bases between them. This clonotype was seen at least ten times. TCRdb processed the reads anew with MiXCR; each CDR3 protein has one entry. Among approximately 250,000 distinct CDR3 sequences, 29% were seen once, and the ten largest hold under 9.5%. The rearrangement uses TRBV7-9 and TRBJ1-1; TRBD1 might be the D (5 bases). The specimen was a blood sample, collected at baseline and on day 111 from a kidney transplant recipient. The TCR originated in a male patient aged 30 to 39 who had COVID-19 and was a kidney transplant recipient. Some T cells may be the graft donor's. CDR3 coding DNA: TGTGCCAGCAGCCCCGTAGGGGCCCGGGGCACTGAAGCTTTCTTT. It is translated as CASSPVGARGTEAFF.